A selection of T cell receptor beta chains follows, all from one sample in a study of PD-1 blockade in classical Hodgkin lymphoma. TCRdb keeps only in-frame clones here, not all; method: immunoSEQ multiplex PCR. The table has 15,000 to 20,000 clones, about 81% seen once; the top ten hold around 4.6%. The sequencing used peripheral blood mononuclear cells (PBMCs), collected at baseline. The receptors shown here come from a human donor with classical Hodgkin lymphoma. CDR3s include the opening cysteine and the closing phenylalanine or tryptophan. Fields, in order: V gene, J gene, CDR3 protein.

>TRBV7-8|TRBJ2-3
CASSPLGGSTDTQYF
>TRBV15|TRBJ2-3
CATSSGLAGQYF
>TRBV11-2|TRBJ2-3
CASRPSGGDTQYF
>TRBV29-1|TRBJ2-5
CSVDGETQYF
>TRBV2|TRBJ1-1
CASKPRVNTEAFF
>TRBV29-1|TRBJ2-7
CSVEGPTGSVYF
>TRBV6-4|TRBJ1-2
CASSSYIPHGKTYGYTF
>TRBV9|TRBJ2-3
CASSVGTSGGVSTDTQYF
>TRBV19|TRBJ1-5
CASSIVAGGNQPQHF
>TRBV7-9|TRBJ2-3
CASSSTGVGTDTQYF
>TRBV7-9|TRBJ2-3
CASSDIGTARADTQYF
>TRBV5-1|TRBJ2-2
CASSRTGLAEHTGELFF
>TRBV7-2|TRBJ2-3
CASSAGWDTQYF
>TRBV30|TRBJ1-4
CAWSGARGSNEKLFF
>TRBV5-1|TRBJ2-3
CASSLSPGQGVADTQYF
>TRBV6-5|TRBJ1-5
CASSLGPLVEGPQHF
>TRBV6-5|TRBJ2-3
CASSYAGVSTDTQYF
>TRBV18|TRBJ1-6
CASSPVPDRHNSPLHF
>TRBV4-1|TRBJ1-2
CASSYNTEGYGYTF
>TRBV5-1|TRBJ2-7
CASSLGAGANEQYF
>TRBV6-1|TRBJ2-3
CASSLRNTQYF
>TRBV6-1|TRBJ2-7
CASSEVGGGQYF
>TRBV21-1|TRBJ1-1
CASSKVAPPEGASTEAFF
>TRBV19|TRBJ1-4
CASTTGGFNEKLFF
>TRBV29-1|TRBJ2-1
CSVDPDRGREQFF
>TRBV7-8|TRBJ1-1
CASSLDRGPTEAFF
>TRBV5-1|TRBJ1-1
CASSSYEQGRDTEAFF
>TRBV28|TRBJ2-7
CASHPWGVFNEQYF
>TRBV28|TRBJ1-3
CASREQLFSGNTIYF
>TRBV6-5|TRBJ2-1
CASSYSGGSSYNEQFF
>TRBV23-1|TRBJ1-5
CASSQSVPGGSDQPQHF
>TRBV7-2|TRBJ1-5
CASSPGQAIQPQHF
>TRBV14|TRBJ2-1
CASSQNWGLANEQFF
>TRBV5-1|TRBJ1-1
CASSTQGAVTEAFF
>TRBV10-1|TRBJ1-2
CASRNILPGQGARAYGYTF
>TRBV7-9|TRBJ2-5
CASSLGSGVEETQYF
>TRBV29-1|TRBJ2-7
CSVVTLTYEQYF
>TRBV28|TRBJ1-1
CASSLLADGMNTEAFF
>TRBV4-3|TRBJ2-1
CASSLGLAEYNEQFF
>TRBV9|TRBJ2-7
CASSPRGRGAEQYF
>TRBV6-5|TRBJ2-1
CASSYGSSSYNEQFF
>TRBV9|TRBJ1-2
CASSVKGGNNYGYTF
>TRBV28|TRBJ2-7
CASSIGVAYEQYF
>TRBV10-3|TRBJ2-5
CAISDPPGQKETQYF
>TRBV14|TRBJ1-1
CASSPLKGRNTEAFF
>TRBV7-9|TRBJ1-3
CASSLGTGGGNTIYF
>TRBV7-9|TRBJ1-1
CASSGLPNTEAFF
>TRBV7-2|TRBJ1-5
CASSFQGSNQPQHF
>TRBV7-9|TRBJ2-5
CASSLAPLAGGLETQYF
>TRBV28|TRBJ1-6
CASKGGQGYSYNSPLHF
>TRBV6-6|TRBJ1-1
CASSYLSANTEAFF